The source of this T cell receptor beta chain is a study of T cells after yellow fever vaccination. Background on the study: SMART-Seq v4 Ultra Low Input prepared the low-cell-number fractions.

The authors made TCR cDNA by 5'RACE template switching, adding a universal primer site and UMIs. In TCRdb, the 5' RACE reads were re-called with MiXCR into one record per CDR3 protein. The sample contains 180,000 or so distinct CDR3 sequences, roughly 9.6% of which appear only once. J gave up 8 bases and V 5 bases, and 9 bases lay outside the gene matches. Germline CDR1 is SEHNR and CDR2 is FQNEAQ (reference sequence). The CDR3 loop spans 15 amino acids. This clonotype was detected only a few times. The origin of this receptor is a man aged 18 to 29 who received the YFV17D yellow fever vaccine. The material was CD8+ T cells sorted from PBMCs, obtained 15 days after the yellow fever booster vaccination. The chain couples TRBV7-9 to TRBJ2-4; 10 positions match TRBD1. The CDR3 DNA reads TGTGCCAGCAGCGGCAGGGACAGGGGATTGTACATTCAGTACTTC. It codes for CASSGRDRGLYIQYF.